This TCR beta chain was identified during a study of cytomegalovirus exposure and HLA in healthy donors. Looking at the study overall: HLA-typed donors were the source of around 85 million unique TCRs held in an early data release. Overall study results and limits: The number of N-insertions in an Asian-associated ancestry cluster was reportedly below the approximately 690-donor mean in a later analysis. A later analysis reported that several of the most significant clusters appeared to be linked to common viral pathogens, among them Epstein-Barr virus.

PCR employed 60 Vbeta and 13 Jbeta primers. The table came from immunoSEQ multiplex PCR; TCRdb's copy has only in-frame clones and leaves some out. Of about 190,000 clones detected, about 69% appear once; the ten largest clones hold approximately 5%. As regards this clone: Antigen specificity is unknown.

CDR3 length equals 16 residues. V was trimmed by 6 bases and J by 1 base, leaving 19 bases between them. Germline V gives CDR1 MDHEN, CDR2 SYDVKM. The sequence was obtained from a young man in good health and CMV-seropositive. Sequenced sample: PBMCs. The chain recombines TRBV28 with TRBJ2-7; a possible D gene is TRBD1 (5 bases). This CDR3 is CASRPKRTTWSYEQYF. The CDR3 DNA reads TGTGCCAGCAGACCTAAGAGGACAACGTGGTCCTACGAGCAGTACTTC.